In this sample, the clone carrying this TCR beta chain turned up once. The CDR3 contains 13 residues. CDR1 is SQVTM and CDR2 is ANQGSEA in the germline V gene. The J segment lost 6 bases and the V segment lost 5 bases, leaving 10 bases of the junction unmatched. The record originates from a study of blood T cell repertoires in COVID-19. In the study's own analysis: Amplification of reference gene primers provided the estimated nucleated cell counts. Libraries were prepared by immunoSEQ multiplex PCR; TCRdb keeps only in-frame clonotypes and omits some of them. That table furnishes V, J and clone size, whereas the DNA furnished D and trimming. The sample yields 40,000 to 50,000 clones, 89% seen once.

This sequence was found in a human donor in a cohort sampled during active COVID-19. The specimen was peripheral blood. The J gene is TRBJ2-7, the V gene TRBV29-1; TRBD1 aligns across 7 bases. CDR3 protein: CSVPTGVVGEQYF. The CDR3 nucleotides are TGCAGCGTTCCCACAGGGGTTGTGGGCGAGCAGTACTTC.